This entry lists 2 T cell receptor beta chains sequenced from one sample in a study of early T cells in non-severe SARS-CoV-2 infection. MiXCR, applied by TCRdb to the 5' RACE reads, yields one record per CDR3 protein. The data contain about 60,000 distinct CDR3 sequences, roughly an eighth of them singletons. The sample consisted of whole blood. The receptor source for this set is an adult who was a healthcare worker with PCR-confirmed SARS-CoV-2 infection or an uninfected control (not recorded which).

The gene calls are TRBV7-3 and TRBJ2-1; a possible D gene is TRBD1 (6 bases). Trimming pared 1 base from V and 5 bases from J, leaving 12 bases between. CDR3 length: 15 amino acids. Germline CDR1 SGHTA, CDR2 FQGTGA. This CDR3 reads CASSLMGALNNEQFF. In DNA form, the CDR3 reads TGTGCCAGCAGCTTAATGGGGGCGCTGAACAATGAGCAGTTCTTC.

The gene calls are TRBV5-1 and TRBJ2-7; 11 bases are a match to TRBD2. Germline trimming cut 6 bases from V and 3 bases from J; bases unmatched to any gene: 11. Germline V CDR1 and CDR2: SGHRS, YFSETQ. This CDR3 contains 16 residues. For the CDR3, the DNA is TGCGCCAGCACCTTAAGACTAGCGGGACCCATCTACGAGCAGTACTTC. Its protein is CASTLRLAGPIYEQYF.